The T cell receptor (beta chain) under discussion was sequenced for a study of neurological immune-mediated disorders. This clonotype was seen many times. TCRdb recomputed calls from the 5' RACE reads with MiXCR, one row per CDR3 protein. The sample contains roughly 45,000 distinct CDR3 sequences, roughly 3% of which appear only once. The CDR3 is 16 residues long. V lost 0 bases and J lost 6, with 20 bases in between. Germline V lookup: CDR1 DFQATT, CDR2 SNEGSKA (reference sequence). The receptor comes from a woman aged 50 to 60 with multiple sclerosis. The material sequenced was PBMCs. The gene calls are TRBV20-1 and TRBJ1-1; the D gene is possibly TRBD1 (5 bases). CDR3 DNA: TGCAGTGCTAGAGAACCCACCGGGGGAAGCCACCCTGAAGCTTTCTTT. Encoded protein: CSAREPTGGSHPEAFF.